The next 22 T cell receptor beta chains were all read from a single sample in a study of blood T cell repertoires in COVID-19 (TCRdb year 2020). The library was produced with the immunoSEQ multiplex PCR assay. This immuneACCESS table, as held by TCRdb, lists in-frame sequences with V and J called but not all clones. Of the missing ones, under half trace to an unresolved V gene in checked studies; the others have no known cause. This sample gives over 200,000 clones in total; around 90% of them show up just once. In total, the top ten clones hold approximately 2.6% of the sample. What was sequenced was peripheral blood. Receptors originate from a person between 18 and 30 years old with COVID-19, enrolled during active disease.

CDR3 sequence: CASSPTINRDRYGYTF. The CDR3 DNA reads TGTGCCAGCAGCCCCACTATCAACCGGGACAGATATGGCTACACCTTC. V gene TRBV7-9 combines with J gene TRBJ1-2; 7 positions match TRBD1. Trimming at V came to 5 bases and at J to 5 bases, leaving 14 bases not matched to a gene. The CDR3 is made up of 16 amino acids. Germline V CDR1 and CDR2: SEHNR, FQNEAQ (reference sequence).

The chain employs TRBV6-5 and TRBJ1-4, with D maybe TRBD1 (5 bases). The CDR3 extends over 15 amino acids. CDR1 is MNHEY, CDR2 SVGAGI, per germline. Trimming left V 4 bases short and J 3 bases short, with 12 bases between. The CDR3 loop reads CASSFGAGANEKLFF. The CDR3 bases are TGTGCCAGCAGTTTTGGGGCGGGGGCTAATGAAAAACTGTTTTTT.

The chain joins TRBV18 to TRBJ2-6; D possibly corresponds to TRBD2 (5 bases). The CDR3 covers 16 residues. Germline V gene lookup returns CDR1 KGHSH and CDR2 LQKENI. The ends were cut back, 0 bases at V and 2 bases at J, with 8 bases in the middle. The chain's CDR3 is CASSPPPRAGANVLTF. For the CDR3, the DNA is TGTGCCAGCTCACCACCTCCGAGGGCTGGGGCCAACGTCCTGACTTTC.

The chain employs TRBV9 and TRBJ2-2, with 7 bases identical to TRBD1. This CDR3 is 19 amino acids long. The V segment lost 3 bases and the J segment 2 bases; nucleotides outside the gene matches: 16. Germline V gene lookup returns CDR1 SGDLS and CDR2 YYNGEE. This CDR3 is CASSARDSHSAPNTGELFF. The CDR3 nucleotides are TGTGCCAGCAGCGCCCGGGACAGCCATTCCGCTCCAAACACCGGGGAGCTGTTTTTT.

This clone was counted a single time. V gene TRBV28 combines with J gene TRBJ2-1; TRBD2 agrees at 12 bases. The length of the CDR3 is 17 residues. J was trimmed by 6 bases and V by 4 bases; bases with no gene match: 10. CDR1 is MDHEN, CDR2 SYDVKM, per germline. The CDR3 nucleotides read TGTGCCAGCAGTTCCCGGGGGGGACTAGCGGGTCCCAATGAGCAGTTCTTC. This sequence encodes CASSSRGGLAGPNEQFF.

The chain combines TRBV7-2 with TRBJ1-5, with a weak D call TRBD1 (5 bases). The V end was cut by 2 bases, the J end by 4 bases, with 12 bases between. CDR1 SGHTA and CDR2 FQGNSA come from the germline V gene. This CDR3 contains 15 residues. The CDR3 is CASSLLSGTNQPQHF. CDR3 sequence (DNA): TGTGCCAGCAGCTTATTGTCAGGGACTAATCAGCCCCAGCATTTT. Filled out from reference TRBV7-2 and TRBJ1-5, the complete variable domain reads GAGVSQSPSNKVTEKGKDVELRCDPISGHTALYWYRQSLGQGLEFLIYFQGNSAPDKSGLPSDRFSAERTGGSVSTLTIQRTQQEDSAVYLCASSLLSGTNQPQHFGDGTRLSIL.

This chain joins TRBV5-6 and TRBJ2-3; D is undetermined. The CDR3 contains 11 residues. Germline V CDR1 and CDR2: SGHDT, YYEEEE. V gave up 5 bases and J gave up 4 bases, with 5 bases separating them. In DNA form, the CDR3 reads TGTGCCAGCAGTTTCGCAGATACGCAGTATTTT. Amino acid sequence: CASSFADTQYF.

The chain employs TRBV10-1 and TRBJ2-3; 8 bases fit TRBD2. The germline CDR1 and CDR2 sequences are WNHNN and SYGVQD (reference sequence). The V segment lost 2 bases and the J segment 2 bases; nucleotides outside the gene matches: 6. The CDR3 is 16 residues long. The CDR3, as DNA: TGCGCCAGCAGTGAGGCTAGCGGGTTCCTCACAGATACGCAGTATTTT. This encodes CASSEASGFLTDTQYF.

The chain couples TRBV19 to TRBJ2-7; 7 bases are a match to TRBD2. Germline V gives CDR1 LNHDA, CDR2 SQIVND (reference sequence). There are 15 residues in the CDR3. J gave up 4 bases and V 3 bases, and 9 bases lay outside the gene matches. The CDR3 spells CASSITGGSTYEQYF. The CDR3 DNA follows: TGTGCCAGTAGTATTACAGGCGGGAGTACGTACGAGCAGTACTTC.

V gene TRBV5-1 combines with J gene TRBJ2-7; no clear D gene. This CDR3 is 13 amino acids long. Trimming removed 1 base at V and 6 bases at J, with 11 bases between. Germline V CDR1 and CDR2: SGHRS, YFSETQ. CDR3: CASSLMPGGEQYF. In DNA, the CDR3 is TGCGCCAGCAGCTTGATGCCCGGCGGCGAGCAGTACTTC.

The chain uses TRBV5-1 and TRBJ2-2; 12 bases align to TRBD1. V dropped 4 bases and J dropped 7; count of bases not matched to a gene: 11. Germline V gives CDR1 SGHRS, CDR2 YFSETQ. The CDR3 sequence is 17 residues long. The CDR3 loop is CASSIAGTGGAGGELFF. The DNA for the CDR3 is TGCGCCAGCAGCATCGCCGGGACAGGGGGCGCAGGCGGGGAGCTGTTTTTT. Looking up the rest from reference TRBV5-1 and TRBJ2-2 gives the full variable domain: KAGVTQTPRYLIKTRGQQVTLSCSPISGHRSVSWYQQTPGQGLQFLFEYFSETQRNKGNFPGRFSGRQFSNSRSEMNVSTLELGDSALYLCASSIAGTGGAGGELFFGEGSRLTVL.

Here the CDR3 reads CAISESTTGEHQPQHF. The CDR3 nucleotides are TGTGCCATCAGTGAGTCGACAACAGGGGAGCACCAGCCCCAGCATTTT. The chain employs TRBV10-3 and TRBJ1-5, with TRBD1 matching over 7 bases. From germline, CDR1 is ENHRY and CDR2 SYGVKD. The CDR3 is 16 residues long. J gave up 7 bases and V 0 bases, and 9 bases lay outside the gene matches.

CDR3 amino acids: CASSSPGGPDTQYF. CDR3 sequence (DNA): TGTGCCAGCAGTTCCCCGGGGGGTCCAGATACGCAGTATTTT. The chain uses TRBV27 and TRBJ2-3; 7 nucleotides line up with TRBD2. The ends lost 4 bases at V and 4 bases at J; junction bases unmatched: 5. Germline assignment: CDR1 MNHEY and CDR2 SMNVEV (reference sequence). There are 14 residues in the CDR3.

This rearrangement joins TRBV11-2 to TRBJ1-2; unclear D gene. The length of the CDR3 is 15 residues. V was trimmed by 4 bases and J by 4 bases, leaving 16 bases between them. The V gene's germline CDR1 is SGHAT and CDR2 FQNNGV. CDR3 in DNA: TGTGCCAGCAGCTCCTGGGCCAATCCCCCCTATGGCTACACCTTC. This translates into CASSSWANPPYGYTF. The full variable domain, in which reference TRBV11-2 and TRBJ1-2 provide the parts outside the CDR3, is EAGVAQSPRYKIIEKRQSVAFWCNPISGHATLYWYQQILGQGPKLLIQFQNNGVVDDSQLPKDRFSAERLKGVDSTLKIQPAKLEDSAVYLCASSSWANPPYGYTFGSGTRLTVV.

The V gene is TRBV7-9, the J gene TRBJ1-2; 7 positions agree with TRBD1. This CDR3 region has 15 residues. Losses at the gene ends were 2 bases for V and 4 bases for J; bases not matched to a gene: 7. The germline V gene has CDR1 SEHNR and CDR2 FQNEAQ (reference sequence). The CDR3 reads CASSLPGQSSYGYTF. The CDR3 nucleotides are TGTGCCAGCAGCTTACCGGGACAGAGTAGCTATGGCTACACCTTC. Together with reference TRBV7-9 and TRBJ1-2, the CDR3 gives the full variable domain: DTGVSQNPRHKITKRGQNVTFRCDPISEHNRLYWYRQTLGQGPEFLTYFQNEAQLEKSRLLSDRFSAERPKGSFSTLEIQRTEQGDSAMYLCASSLPGQSSYGYTFGSGTRLTVV.

The CDR3 spells CASSPTYTGELFF. The CDR3 DNA reads as TGTGCCAGCAGCCCTACTTACACCGGGGAGCTGTTTTTT. The V and J genes are TRBV3-1 (or the pseudogene TRBV3-2) and TRBJ2-2, with D uncertain. There are 13 residues in the CDR3. The V end was cut by 4 bases, the J end by 3 bases, with 6 bases between. Germline CDR1 LGHDT, CDR2 YNNKEL (reference sequence).

This chain links TRBV2 with TRBJ2-7, with a weak D call TRBD2 (5 bases). CDR1 and CDR2 (germline): SNHLY, FYNNEI. Trimming took off 4 bases at V and 7 bases at J, with 17 bases between the two ends. The length of the CDR3 is 14 residues. CDR3 amino acids: CASSGGVGVGEQYF. DNA for the CDR3: TGTGCCAGCAGTGGTGGTGTCGGGGTTGGGGAGCAGTACTTC.

The chain couples TRBV11-3 to TRBJ2-1; D is unresolved. Trimming left V 6 bases short and J 10 bases short, with 16 bases between. CDR3 size: 13 residues. Germline V CDR1 and CDR2: SGHNT, YENEEA. CDR3 amino acids: CASSRGPSGEQFF. The CDR3 DNA is TGTGCCAGCAGTCGAGGCCCGTCCGGGGAGCAGTTCTTC.

This clone was seen just once. V and J are TRBV10-3 and TRBJ2-7, with 10 positions matching TRBD2. Germline V gene sequence: CDR1 ENHRY, CDR2 SYGVKD. The CDR3 is made up of 17 amino acids. V dropped 2 bases and J dropped 3; count of bases not matched to a gene: 10. The CDR3 here is CAISEVASGSSHYEQYF. The DNA for the CDR3 is TGTGCCATCAGTGAGGTCGCTAGCGGGAGTAGTCACTACGAGCAGTACTTC.

This sequence joins TRBV6-1 and TRBJ1-5; D perhaps matches TRBD1 (5 bases). Germline lookup yields CDR1 MNHNS and CDR2 SASEGT. CDR3 size: 15 residues. V was cut by 2 bases and J by 5 bases, with 13 bases left in between. The CDR3 sequence: CASSERGVRDQPQHF. The CDR3 region has the DNA TGTGCCAGCAGTGAACGGGGGGTTCGGGATCAGCCCCAGCATTTT.

The genes are TRBV19 and TRBJ2-1, with unresolved D. V was pared by 3 bases and J by 0 bases, with 12 bases between. Germline V lookup: CDR1 LNHDA, CDR2 SQIVND (reference sequence). The CDR3 is made up of 16 amino acids. The CDR3 reads CASSIIAASSYNEQFF. The CDR3 nucleotides read TGTGCCAGTAGTATTATAGCCGCTAGCTCCTACAATGAGCAGTTCTTC.

This chain joins TRBV30 and TRBJ1-3; D remains unclear. The ends were cut back, 3 bases at V and 0 bases at J, with 6 bases in the middle. This CDR3 region has 13 residues. The germline V gene has CDR1 GTSNPN and CDR2 SVGIG (reference sequence). The CDR3 nucleotides are TGTGCCTGGAGGCTAAACTCTGGAAACACCATATATTTT. Protein: CAWRLNSGNTIYF. Full variable domain (missing parts from reference TRBV30 and TRBJ1-3): SQTIHQWPATLVQPVGSPLSLECTVEGTSNPNLYWYRQAAGRGLQLLFYSVGIGQISSEVPQNLSASRPQDRQFILSSKKLLLSDSGFYLCAWRLNSGNTIYFGEGSWLTVV.